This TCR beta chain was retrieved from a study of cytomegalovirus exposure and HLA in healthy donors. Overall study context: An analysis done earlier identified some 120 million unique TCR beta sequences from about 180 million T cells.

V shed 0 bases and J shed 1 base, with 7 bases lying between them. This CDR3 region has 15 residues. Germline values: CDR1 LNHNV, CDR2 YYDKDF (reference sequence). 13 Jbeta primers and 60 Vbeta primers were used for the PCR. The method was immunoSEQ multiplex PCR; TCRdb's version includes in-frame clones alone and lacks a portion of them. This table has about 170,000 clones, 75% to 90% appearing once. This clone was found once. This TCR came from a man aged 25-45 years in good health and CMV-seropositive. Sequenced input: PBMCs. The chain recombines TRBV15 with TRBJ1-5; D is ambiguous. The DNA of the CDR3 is TGTGCCACCAGCAGAGAGGGCACCAGCAATCAGCCCCAGCATTTT. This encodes CATSREGTSNQPQHF.